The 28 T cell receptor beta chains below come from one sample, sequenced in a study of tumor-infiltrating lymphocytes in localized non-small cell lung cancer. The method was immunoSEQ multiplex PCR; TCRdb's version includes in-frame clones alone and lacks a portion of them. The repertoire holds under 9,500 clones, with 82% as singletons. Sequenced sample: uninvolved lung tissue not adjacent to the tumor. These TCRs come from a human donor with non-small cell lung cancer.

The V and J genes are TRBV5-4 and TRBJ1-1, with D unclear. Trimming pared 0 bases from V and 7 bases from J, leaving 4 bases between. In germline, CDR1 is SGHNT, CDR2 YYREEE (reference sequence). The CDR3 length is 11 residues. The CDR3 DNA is TGTGCCAGCAGCTTGGGGGGTGAAGCTTTCTTT. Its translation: CASSLGGEAFF.

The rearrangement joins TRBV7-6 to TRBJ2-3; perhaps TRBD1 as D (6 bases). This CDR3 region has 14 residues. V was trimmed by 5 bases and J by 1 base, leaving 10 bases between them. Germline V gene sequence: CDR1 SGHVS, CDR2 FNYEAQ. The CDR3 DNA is TGTGCCAGCAGCCCAGGGGTCGGCACAGATACGCAGTATTTT. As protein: CASSPGVGTDTQYF.

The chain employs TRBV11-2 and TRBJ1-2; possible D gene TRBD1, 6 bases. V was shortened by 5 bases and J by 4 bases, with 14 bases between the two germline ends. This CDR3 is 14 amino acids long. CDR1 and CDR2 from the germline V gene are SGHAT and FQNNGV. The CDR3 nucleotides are TGTGCCAGCAGCACCGGGGGCGAGGGCTATGGCTACACCTTC. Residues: CASSTGGEGYGYTF.

CDR3 residues: CASRSAASGGETQYF. The CDR3 DNA sequence: TGTGCCAGTAGATCGGCGGCTAGCGGCGGGGAGACCCAGTACTTC. The chain carries TRBV19 and TRBJ2-5, with 7 bases fitting TRBD2. CDR1 and CDR2 from the germline V gene are LNHDA and SQIVND (reference sequence). With V trimmed by 6 bases and J by 5 bases, 12 bases remained unmatched. The CDR3 is 15 amino acids.

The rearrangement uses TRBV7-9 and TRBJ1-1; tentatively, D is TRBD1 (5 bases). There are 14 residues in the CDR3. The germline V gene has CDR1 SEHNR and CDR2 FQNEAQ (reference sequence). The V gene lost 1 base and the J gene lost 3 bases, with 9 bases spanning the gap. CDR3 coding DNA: TGTGCCAGCAGCTTAGGGGGCTTGGACACTGAAGCTTTCTTT. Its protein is CASSLGGLDTEAFF. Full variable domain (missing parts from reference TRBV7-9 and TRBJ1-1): DTGVSQNPRHKITKRGQNVTFRCDPISEHNRLYWYRQTLGQGPEFLTYFQNEAQLEKSRLLSDRFSAERPKGSFSTLEIQRTEQGDSAMYLCASSLGGLDTEAFFGQGTRLTVV.

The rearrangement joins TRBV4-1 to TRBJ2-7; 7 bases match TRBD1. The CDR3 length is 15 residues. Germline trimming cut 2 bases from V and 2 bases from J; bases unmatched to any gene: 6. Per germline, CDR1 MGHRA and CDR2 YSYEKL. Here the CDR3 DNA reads TGCGCCAGCAGCCAAACCGGGACAGCCCCCTACGAGCAGTACTTC. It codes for CASSQTGTAPYEQYF.

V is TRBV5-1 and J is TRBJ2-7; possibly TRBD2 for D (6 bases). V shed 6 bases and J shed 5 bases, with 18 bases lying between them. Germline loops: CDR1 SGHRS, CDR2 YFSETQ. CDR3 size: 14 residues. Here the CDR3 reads CASKGVRESDEQYF. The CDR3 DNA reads TGCGCCAGCAAAGGGGTACGGGAGTCCGACGAGCAGTACTTC. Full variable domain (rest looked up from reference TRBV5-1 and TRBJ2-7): KAGVTQTPRYLIKTRGQQVTLSCSPISGHRSVSWYQQTPGQGLQFLFEYFSETQRNKGNFPGRFSGRQFSNSRSEMNVSTLELGDSALYLCASKGVRESDEQYFGPGTRLTVT.

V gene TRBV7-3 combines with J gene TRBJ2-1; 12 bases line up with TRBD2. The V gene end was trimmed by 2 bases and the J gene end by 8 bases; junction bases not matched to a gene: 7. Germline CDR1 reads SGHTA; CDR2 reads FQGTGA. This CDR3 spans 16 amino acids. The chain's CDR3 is CASSLGLAGGIDEQFF. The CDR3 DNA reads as TGTGCCAGCAGCTTAGGGCTAGCGGGGGGGATCGATGAGCAGTTCTTC. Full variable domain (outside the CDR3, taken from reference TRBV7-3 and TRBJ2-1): GAGVSQTPSNKVTEKGKYVELRCDPISGHTALYWYRQSLGQGPEFLIYFQGTGAADDSGLPNDRFFAVRPEGSVSTLKIQRTERGDSAVYLCASSLGLAGGIDEQFFGPGTRLTVL.

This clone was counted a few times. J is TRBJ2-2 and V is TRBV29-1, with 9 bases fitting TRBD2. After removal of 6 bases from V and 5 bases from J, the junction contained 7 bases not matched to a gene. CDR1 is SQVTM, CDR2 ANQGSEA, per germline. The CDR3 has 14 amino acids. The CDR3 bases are TGCAGCGTGAGGGGAGCGGGAGGAACCGGGGAGCTGTTTTTT. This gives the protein CSVRGAGGTGELFF.

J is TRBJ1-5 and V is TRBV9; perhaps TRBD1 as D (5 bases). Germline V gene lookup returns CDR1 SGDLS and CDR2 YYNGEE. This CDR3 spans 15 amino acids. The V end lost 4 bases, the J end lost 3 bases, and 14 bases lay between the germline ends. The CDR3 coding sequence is TGTGCCAGCAGCCCAACGAGACAGCTCAATCAGCCCCAGCATTTT. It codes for CASSPTRQLNQPQHF.

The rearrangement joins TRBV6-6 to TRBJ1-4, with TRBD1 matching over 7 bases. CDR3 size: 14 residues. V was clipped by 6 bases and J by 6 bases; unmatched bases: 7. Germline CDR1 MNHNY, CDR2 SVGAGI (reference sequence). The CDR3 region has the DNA TGTGCCAGCAGCCCGGACAGGTGGGATGAAAAACTGTTTTTT. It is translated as CASSPDRWDEKLFF.

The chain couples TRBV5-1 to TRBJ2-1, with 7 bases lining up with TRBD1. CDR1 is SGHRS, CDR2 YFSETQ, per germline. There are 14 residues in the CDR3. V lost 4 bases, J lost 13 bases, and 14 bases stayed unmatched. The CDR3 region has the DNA TGCGCCAGCAGCAAACACTCTCTCCGGGACAGTCAGTTCTTC. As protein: CASSKHSLRDSQFF. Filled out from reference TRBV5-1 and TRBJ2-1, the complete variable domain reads KAGVTQTPRYLIKTRGQQVTLSCSPISGHRSVSWYQQTPGQGLQFLFEYFSETQRNKGNFPGRFSGRQFSNSRSEMNVSTLELGDSALYLCASSKHSLRDSQFFGPGTRLTVL.

The CDR3 spells CSVVAGWNYGYTF. CDR3 DNA: TGCAGCGTTGTAGCGGGATGGAACTATGGCTACACCTTC. The chain uses TRBV29-1 and TRBJ1-2; D remains ambiguous. Germline V lookup: CDR1 SQVTM, CDR2 ANQGSEA. The CDR3 sequence is 13 residues long. Trimming took off 4 bases at V and 2 bases at J, with 11 bases between the two ends.

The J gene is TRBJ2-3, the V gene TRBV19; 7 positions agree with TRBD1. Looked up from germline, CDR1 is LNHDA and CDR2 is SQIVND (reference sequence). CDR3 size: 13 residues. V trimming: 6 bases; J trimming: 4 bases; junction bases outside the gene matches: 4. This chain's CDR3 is CASRGTGADTQYF. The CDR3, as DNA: TGTGCCAGTAGGGGAACAGGGGCAGATACGCAGTATTTT.

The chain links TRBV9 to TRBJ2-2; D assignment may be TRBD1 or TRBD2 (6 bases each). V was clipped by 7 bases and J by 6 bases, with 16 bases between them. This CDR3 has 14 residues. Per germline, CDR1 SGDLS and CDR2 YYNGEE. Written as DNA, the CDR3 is TGTGCCAGCGGGACGGGGGCCGGGTCCGGGGAGCTGTTTTTT. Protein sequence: CASGTGAGSGELFF.

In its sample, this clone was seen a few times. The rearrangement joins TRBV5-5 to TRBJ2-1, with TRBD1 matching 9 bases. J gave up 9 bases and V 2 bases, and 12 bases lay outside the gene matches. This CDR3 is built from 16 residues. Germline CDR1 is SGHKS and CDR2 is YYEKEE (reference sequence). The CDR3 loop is CASSFYIQGARGEQFF. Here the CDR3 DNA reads TGTGCCAGCAGCTTTTACATACAGGGGGCGCGTGGTGAGCAGTTCTTC.

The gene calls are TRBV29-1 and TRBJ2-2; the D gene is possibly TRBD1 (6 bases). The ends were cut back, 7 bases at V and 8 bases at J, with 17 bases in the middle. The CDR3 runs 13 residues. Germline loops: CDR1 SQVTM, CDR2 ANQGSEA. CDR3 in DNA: TGCAGCGGTCTGACAGGTCTAGGTGGGGAGCTGTTTTTT. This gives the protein CSGLTGLGGELFF.

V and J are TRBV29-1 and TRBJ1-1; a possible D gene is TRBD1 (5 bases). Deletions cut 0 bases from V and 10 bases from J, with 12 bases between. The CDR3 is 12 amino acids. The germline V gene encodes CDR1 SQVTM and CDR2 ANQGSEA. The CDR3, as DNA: TGCAGCGTTGAAGAAGGGGTTACGGGAGCTTTCTTT. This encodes CSVEEGVTGAFF.

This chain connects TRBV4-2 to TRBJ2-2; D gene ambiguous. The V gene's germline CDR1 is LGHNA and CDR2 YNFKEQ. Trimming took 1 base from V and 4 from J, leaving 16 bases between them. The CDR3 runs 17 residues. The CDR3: CASSQGRQIVATGELFF. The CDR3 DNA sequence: TGTGCCAGCAGCCAAGGAAGGCAAATAGTGGCCACCGGGGAGCTGTTTTTT.

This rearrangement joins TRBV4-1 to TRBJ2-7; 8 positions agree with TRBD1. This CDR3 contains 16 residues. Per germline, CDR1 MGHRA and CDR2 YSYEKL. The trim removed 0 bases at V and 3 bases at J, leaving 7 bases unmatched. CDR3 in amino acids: CASSQDPGQGNYEQYF. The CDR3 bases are TGCGCCAGCAGCCAAGATCCCGGACAGGGTAACTACGAGCAGTACTTC.

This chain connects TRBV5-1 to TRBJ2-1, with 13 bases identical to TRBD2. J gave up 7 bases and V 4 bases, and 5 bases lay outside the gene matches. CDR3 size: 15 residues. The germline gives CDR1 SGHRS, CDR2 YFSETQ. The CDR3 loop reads CASSRTSGSSNEQFF. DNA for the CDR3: TGCGCCAGCAGCCGGACTAGCGGGAGTAGTAATGAGCAGTTCTTC.

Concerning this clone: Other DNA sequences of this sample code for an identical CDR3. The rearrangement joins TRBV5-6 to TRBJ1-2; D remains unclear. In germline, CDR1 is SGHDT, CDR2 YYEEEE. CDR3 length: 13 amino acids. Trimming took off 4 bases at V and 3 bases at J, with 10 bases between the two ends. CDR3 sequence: CASSPDGDYGYTF. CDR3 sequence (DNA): TGTGCCAGCAGCCCTGACGGTGACTATGGCTACACCTTC.

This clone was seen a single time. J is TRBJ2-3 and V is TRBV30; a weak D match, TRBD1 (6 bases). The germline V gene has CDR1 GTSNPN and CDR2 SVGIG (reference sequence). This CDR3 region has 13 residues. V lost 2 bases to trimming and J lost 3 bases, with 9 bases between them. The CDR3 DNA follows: TGTGCCTGGAGTACCGGACAGACAGATACGCAGTATTTT. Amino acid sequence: CAWSTGQTDTQYF. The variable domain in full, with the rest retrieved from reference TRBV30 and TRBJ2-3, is SQTIHQWPATLVQPVGSPLSLECTVEGTSNPNLYWYRQAAGRGLQLLFYSVGIGQISSEVPQNLSASRPQDRQFILSSKKLLLSDSGFYLCAWSTGQTDTQYFGPGTRLTVL.

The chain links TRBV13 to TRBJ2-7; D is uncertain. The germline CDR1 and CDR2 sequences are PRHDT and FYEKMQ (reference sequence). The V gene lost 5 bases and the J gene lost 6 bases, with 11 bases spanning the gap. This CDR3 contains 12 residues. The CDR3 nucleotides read TGTGCCAGCAGCGGAGAGGAGTTCGAGCAGTACTTC. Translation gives CASSGEEFEQYF.

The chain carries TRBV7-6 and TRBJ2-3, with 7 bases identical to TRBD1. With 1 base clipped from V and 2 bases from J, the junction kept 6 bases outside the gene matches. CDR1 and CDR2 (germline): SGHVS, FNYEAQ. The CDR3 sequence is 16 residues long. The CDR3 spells CASSLEGGRLTDTQYF. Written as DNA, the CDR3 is TGTGCCAGCAGCTTAGAAGGGGGCCGGCTCACAGATACGCAGTATTTT.

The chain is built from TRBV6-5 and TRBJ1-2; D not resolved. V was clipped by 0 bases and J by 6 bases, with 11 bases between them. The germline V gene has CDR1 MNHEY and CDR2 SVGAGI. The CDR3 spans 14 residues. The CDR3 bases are TGTGCCAGCAGTTACTCTCGGGGATTCAATGGCTACACCTTC. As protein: CASSYSRGFNGYTF.

The CDR3 sequence: CASSGAWEQFF. For the CDR3, the DNA is TGTGCCAGCAGTGGCGCGTGGGAGCAGTTCTTC. The chain carries TRBV6-5 and TRBJ2-1; D is uncertain. The V gene's germline CDR1 is MNHEY and CDR2 SVGAGI. CDR3 size: 11 residues. The germline V and J ends were trimmed by 5 bases and 10 bases, with 9 bases remaining between them.

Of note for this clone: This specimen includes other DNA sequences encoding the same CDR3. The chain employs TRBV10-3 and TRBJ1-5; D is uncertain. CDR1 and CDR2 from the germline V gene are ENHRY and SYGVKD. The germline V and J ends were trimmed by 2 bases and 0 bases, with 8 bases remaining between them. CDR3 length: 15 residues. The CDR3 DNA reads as TGTGCCATCAGTGAGGGTCGGAATAGCAATCAGCCCCAGCATTTT. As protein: CAISEGRNSNQPQHF.